This T cell receptor beta chain was sequenced for a study of blood T cell repertoires in COVID-19. Recovered status applied to Cohort 3 donors who had two consecutive negative PCRs. It also applied to those with clearance or with symptom resolution. The CDR3 is 11 residues long. Trimming cost V 8 bases and J 4 bases, with 9 bases left between them. CDR1 MNHEY and CDR2 SVGAGI come from the germline V gene. Data came from immunoSEQ multiplex PCR; TCRdb stores just in-frame clones and leaves some out. In the table there are around 450,000 clones, 75% to 90% of which are singletons. The clonotype comes from a woman aged 18-29 years who had recovered from COVID-19. The source material was PBMCs or T cells enriched from blood (not recorded which). This chain joins TRBV6-5 and TRBJ2-7; D unclear. The CDR3 sequence: CASSYLYEQYF. CDR3 DNA sequence: TGTGCCAGCTCCTACCTATACGAGCAGTACTTC.